The source of this T cell receptor (beta chain) is a study of beta chain features in type 1 diabetes. Overall study findings and caveats: Patients and controls would be equally affected if PCR favored shorter templates. The VDJ junctions of type 1 diabetes patients carried fewer insertions and more deletions.

In the case of this clone: Antigen specificity is unknown.

The isolated RNA, all of it, was reverse transcribed, so expressed TCRB transcripts were what got sequenced. Repertoires were generated with immunoSEQ multiplex PCR, while TCRdb's copy carries only in-frame clones and drops some. The sample lists over 500,000 clones; roughly 15% were seen once. The CDR3 is 15 amino acids. Germline V gene data show CDR1 as MGHDK and CDR2 as SYGVNS. The ends lost 5 bases at V and 6 bases at J; junction bases unmatched: 12. It was via CD45RO/CCR7/CD25/CD127/CD95/CD27 that CD4+ naive, central memory, regulatory and stem cell-like memory cells were sorted. Material for sequencing was naive CD4+ T cells from blood. This rearrangement joins TRBV25-1 to TRBJ2-5, with 7 bases matching TRBD2. The receptor was derived from a man between 18 and 35 years old in good health. CDR3 amino acids: CASSNQGGVAKTQYF. The CDR3 DNA is TGTGCCAGCAGTAACCAGGGAGGGGTTGCGAAGACCCAGTACTTC.